This TCR beta chain comes out of a study of blood T cell repertoires in COVID-19. As for the study in general: Sources were T cells, B-cell-depleted T cells, or PBMCs; the material itself was cDNA or gDNA.

CDR1 and CDR2 (germline): KGHDR, SFDVKD. The CDR3 sequence is 13 residues long. After removal of 4 bases from V and 9 bases from J, the junction contained 7 bases not matched to a gene. Seattle researchers signed up patients amid active infection and tracked them longitudinally. Per the study methods: Quantification of nucleated cells was approximated via reference gene primer amplification. This table comes from immunoSEQ multiplex PCR, and its TCRdb copy is limited to in-frame clones, with some not included. V and J calls and clone size are those listed in that table; D and trimming were worked out from the DNA. Of about 220,000 clones in the sample, about 81% are singletons; the top ten hold 5.2%.

The receptor's source is a woman in her 70s with COVID-19, enrolled during active disease. V is TRBV24-1 and J is TRBJ1-1, with 7 bases fitting TRBD1. Sequenced sample: peripheral blood. CDR3 amino acids: CATSDTGTEKAFF. In DNA form, the CDR3 reads TGTGCCACCAGTGACACCGGGACAGAGAAAGCTTTCTTT.